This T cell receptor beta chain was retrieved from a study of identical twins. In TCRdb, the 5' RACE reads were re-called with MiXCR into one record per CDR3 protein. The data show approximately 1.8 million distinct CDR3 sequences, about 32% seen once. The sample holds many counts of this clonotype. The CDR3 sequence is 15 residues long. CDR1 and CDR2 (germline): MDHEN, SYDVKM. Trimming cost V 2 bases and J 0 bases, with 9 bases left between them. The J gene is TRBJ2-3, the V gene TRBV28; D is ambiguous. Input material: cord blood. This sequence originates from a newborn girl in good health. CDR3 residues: CASSLVLGSTDTQYF. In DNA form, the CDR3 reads TGTGCCAGCAGTTTAGTCCTAGGAAGCACAGATACGCAGTATTTT.